The T cell receptor (beta chain) described here comes from a study of CD8 T cells in Susac syndrome. When the RNA was reverse transcribed, random hexamers were used with an input of about 0.45 to 1 ug. TCR beta CDR3 was amplified by immunoSEQ multiplex PCR. This amplification extended across 54 Vbeta and 13 Jbeta segments. TCRdb used MiXCR to reprocess the immunoSEQ multiplex PCR reads, holding one entry per CDR3 protein. The sample comprises some 300,000 distinct CDR3 sequences, 75% to 90% of which are singletons, and less than 0.2% rests with the top ten. Trimming took off 5 bases at V and 12 bases at J, with 17 bases between the two ends. Germline V gene data show CDR1 as SEHNR and CDR2 as FQNEAQ (reference sequence). The CDR3 extends over 13 amino acids. Treatment-naive patients with stable or active relapsing-remitting disease served as multiple sclerosis controls. Negative isolation yielded the CD8+ and CD4+ T cells, while FACS enriched the TEMRA cells.

This clonotype was detected once. This TCR was recovered from a human donor with multiple sclerosis. The gene calls are TRBV7-9 and TRBJ2-1, with TRBD2 as a possible D gene (6 bases). The specimen was CD8+ T cells from PBMCs. The CDR3 DNA is TGTGCCAGCAGCCGCGGGACTCCTCGAGGGCAGTTCTTC. Encoded protein: CASSRGTPRGQFF. The variable domain in full, completed from reference TRBV7-9 and TRBJ2-1, reads DTGVSQNPRHKITKRGQNVTFRCDPISEHNRLYWYRQTLGQGPEFLTYFQNEAQLEKSRLLSDRFSAERPKGSFSTLEIQRTEQGDSAMYLCASSRGTPRGQFFGPGTRLTVL.